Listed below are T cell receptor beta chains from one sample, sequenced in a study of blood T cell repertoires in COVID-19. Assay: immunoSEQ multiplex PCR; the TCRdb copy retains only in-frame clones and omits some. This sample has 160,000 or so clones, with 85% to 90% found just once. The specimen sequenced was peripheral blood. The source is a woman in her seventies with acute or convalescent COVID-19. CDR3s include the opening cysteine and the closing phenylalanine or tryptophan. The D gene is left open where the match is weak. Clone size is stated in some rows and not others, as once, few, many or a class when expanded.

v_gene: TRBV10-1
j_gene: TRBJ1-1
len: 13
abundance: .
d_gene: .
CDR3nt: TGCGCCAGCAGTGTGAATGCGGTCACTGAAGCTTTCTTT
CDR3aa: CASSVNAVTEAFF

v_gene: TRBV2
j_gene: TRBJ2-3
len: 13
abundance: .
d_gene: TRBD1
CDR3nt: TGTGCCAGCAGCACAGGGGTAGCGGATACGCAGTATTTT
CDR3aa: CASSTGVADTQYF

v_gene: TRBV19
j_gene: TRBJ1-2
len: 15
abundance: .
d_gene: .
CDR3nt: TGTGCCAGTAGTATAGCCTTGCAGATAAACTATGGCTACACCTTC
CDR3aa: CASSIALQINYGYTF

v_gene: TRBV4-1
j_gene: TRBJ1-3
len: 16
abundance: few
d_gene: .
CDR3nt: TGCGCCAGCAGCCAAGAGAGGACAGTCTCTGGAAACACCATATATTTT
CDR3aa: CASSQERTVSGNTIYF

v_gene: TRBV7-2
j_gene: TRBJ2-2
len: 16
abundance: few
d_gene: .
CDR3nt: TGTGCCAGCAGCCCGAACCCGACAGTTGGGACCGGGGAGCTGTTTTTT
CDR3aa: CASSPNPTVGTGELFF

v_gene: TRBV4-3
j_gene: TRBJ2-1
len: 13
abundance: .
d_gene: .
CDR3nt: TGCGCCAGCAGCCAAGATGCGTGGAGCCTCTTGCTCTTC
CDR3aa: CASSQDAWSLLLF

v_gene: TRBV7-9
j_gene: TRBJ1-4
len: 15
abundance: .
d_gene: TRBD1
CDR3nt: TGTGCCAGCAGCCGAGACAGGGCGGCTAATGAAAAACTGTTTTTT
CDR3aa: CASSRDRAANEKLFF

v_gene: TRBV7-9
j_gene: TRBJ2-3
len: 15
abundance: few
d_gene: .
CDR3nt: TGTGCCAGCAGCTCCCCGGAGTCCTGGTTAGATACGCAGTATTTT
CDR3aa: CASSSPESWLDTQYF

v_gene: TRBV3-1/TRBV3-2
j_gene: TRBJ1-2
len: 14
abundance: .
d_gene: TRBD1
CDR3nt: TGTGCCAGCAGCCCCAATCACAGGGGGCATGGCTACACCTTC
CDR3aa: CASSPNHRGHGYTF

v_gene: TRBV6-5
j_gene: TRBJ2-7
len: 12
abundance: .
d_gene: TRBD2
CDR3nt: TGTGCCAGCAAGCGGGAGCCGGGCGAGCAGTACTTC
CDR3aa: CASKREPGEQYF

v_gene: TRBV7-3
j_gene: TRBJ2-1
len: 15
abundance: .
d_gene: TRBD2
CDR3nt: TGTGCCAGCAGCTTAATCGCGGGAGGCGGCAATGAGCAGTTCTTC
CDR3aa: CASSLIAGGGNEQFF

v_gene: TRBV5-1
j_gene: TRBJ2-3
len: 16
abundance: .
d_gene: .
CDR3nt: TGCGCCAGCAGCACAGGGGATGGACTAGCTGCAGATACGCAGTATTTT
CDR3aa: CASSTGDGLAADTQYF

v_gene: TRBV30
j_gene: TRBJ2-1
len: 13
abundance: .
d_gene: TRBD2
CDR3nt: TGTGCCTGGGGGACTAGCGTGAGGAATGAGCAGTTCTTC
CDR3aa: CAWGTSVRNEQFF

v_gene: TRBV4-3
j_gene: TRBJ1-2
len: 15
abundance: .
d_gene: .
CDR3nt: TGCGCCAGCAGTCCCAATGTTTGGCTTTTGGCTGGCTACACCTTC
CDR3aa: CASSPNVWLLAGYTF

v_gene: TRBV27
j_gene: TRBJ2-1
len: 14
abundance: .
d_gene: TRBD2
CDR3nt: TGTGCCAGCAGTTTTAACGGGAGGATATATGAGCAGTTCTTC
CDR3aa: CASSFNGRIYEQFF

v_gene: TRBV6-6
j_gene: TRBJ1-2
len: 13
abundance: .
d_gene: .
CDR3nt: TGTGCCAGCAGTCTCAGGGATAAGGATGGCTACACCTTC
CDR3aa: CASSLRDKDGYTF

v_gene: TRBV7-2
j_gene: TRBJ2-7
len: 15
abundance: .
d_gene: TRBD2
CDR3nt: TGTGCCAGCAACCCGACTAGCGGCTCTTCCTACGAGCAGTACTTC
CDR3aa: CASNPTSGSSYEQYF

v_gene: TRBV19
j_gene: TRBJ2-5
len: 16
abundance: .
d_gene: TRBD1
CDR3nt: TGTGCCAGTAGTATCAACAGGGGATCGTACCAAGAGACCCAGTACTTC
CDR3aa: CASSINRGSYQETQYF

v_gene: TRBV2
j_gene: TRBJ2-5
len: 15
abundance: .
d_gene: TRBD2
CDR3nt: TGTGCCAGCAGTGATTCCGGGAGGGCCTATGAGACCCAGTACTTC
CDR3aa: CASSDSGRAYETQYF

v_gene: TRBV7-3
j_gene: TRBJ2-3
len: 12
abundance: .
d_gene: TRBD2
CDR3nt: TGTGCCAGCAGCCGCGGGGGAGATACGCAGTATTTT
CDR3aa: CASSRGGDTQYF

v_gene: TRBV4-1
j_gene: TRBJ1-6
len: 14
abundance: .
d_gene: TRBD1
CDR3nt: TGCGCCAGCAGCCAAGGACAGGGCAATTCACCCCTCCACTTT
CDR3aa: CASSQGQGNSPLHF

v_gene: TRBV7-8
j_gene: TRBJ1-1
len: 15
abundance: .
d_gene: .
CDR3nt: TGTGCCAGCAGCTTAGTTGGTCAGTTCGACACTGAAGCTTTCTTT
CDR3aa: CASSLVGQFDTEAFF

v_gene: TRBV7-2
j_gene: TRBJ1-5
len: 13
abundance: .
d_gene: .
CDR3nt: TGTGCCAGCAGCGCCAACAGGAATCAGCCCCAGCATTTT
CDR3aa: CASSANRNQPQHF

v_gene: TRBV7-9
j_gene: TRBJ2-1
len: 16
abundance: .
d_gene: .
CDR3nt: TGTGCCAGCATCGATACACGGCGGTGGGGGCGGAATGAGCAGTTCTTC
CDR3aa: CASIDTRRWGRNEQFF

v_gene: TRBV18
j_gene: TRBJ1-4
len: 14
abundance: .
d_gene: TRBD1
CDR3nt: TGTGCCAGCTCACTCAGGGGACAGGATGAAAAACTGTTTTTT
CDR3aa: CASSLRGQDEKLFF

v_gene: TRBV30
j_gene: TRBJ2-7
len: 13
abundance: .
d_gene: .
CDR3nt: TGTGCCTGGAGTAGGAGGGGTAGGTACGAGCAGTACTTC
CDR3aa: CAWSRRGRYEQYF

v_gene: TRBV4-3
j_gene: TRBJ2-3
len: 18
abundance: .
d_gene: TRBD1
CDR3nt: TGCGCCAGCAGCCAATGGGGACAGGGGGACCTCGGCACAGATACGCAGTATTTT
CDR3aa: CASSQWGQGDLGTDTQYF

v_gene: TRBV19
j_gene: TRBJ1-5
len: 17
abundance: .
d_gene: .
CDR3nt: TGTGCCAGTAGTATAAGCAGGACAAAGTCCCCCAATCAGCCCCAGCATTTT
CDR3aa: CASSISRTKSPNQPQHF

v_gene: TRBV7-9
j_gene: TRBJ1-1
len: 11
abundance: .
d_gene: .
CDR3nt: TGTGCCAGCAGCGTAGGACAAGAAGCTTTCTTT
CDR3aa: CASSVGQEAFF

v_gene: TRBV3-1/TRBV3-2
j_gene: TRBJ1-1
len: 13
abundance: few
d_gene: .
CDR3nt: TGTGCCAGCAGCCAAGTTACTGGGGGGGAAGCTTTCTTT
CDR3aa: CASSQVTGGEAFF

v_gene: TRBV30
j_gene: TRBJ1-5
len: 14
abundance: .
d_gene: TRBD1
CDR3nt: TGTGCCTGGAGTCCGACAGGGGGGATTCAGCCCCAGCATTTT
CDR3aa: CAWSPTGGIQPQHF

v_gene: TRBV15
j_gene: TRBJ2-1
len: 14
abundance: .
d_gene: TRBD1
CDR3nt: TGTGCCACCAGCAGACGACAGGGGTACAATGAGCAGTTCTTC
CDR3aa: CATSRRQGYNEQFF

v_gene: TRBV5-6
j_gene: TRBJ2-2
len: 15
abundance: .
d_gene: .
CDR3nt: TGTGCCAGCAGCTTGGTACCGGGATCGGCCGGGGAGCTGTTTTTT
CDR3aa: CASSLVPGSAGELFF

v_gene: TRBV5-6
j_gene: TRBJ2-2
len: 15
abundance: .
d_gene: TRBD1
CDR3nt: TGTGCCAGCAGCGCGACAGGGGCCAGCACCGGGGAGCTGTTTTTT
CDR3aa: CASSATGASTGELFF

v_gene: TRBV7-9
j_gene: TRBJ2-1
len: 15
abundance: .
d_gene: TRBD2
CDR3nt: TGTGCCAGCAGCCGAGCTAGCGGAAGATACAATGAGCAGTTCTTC
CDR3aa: CASSRASGRYNEQFF

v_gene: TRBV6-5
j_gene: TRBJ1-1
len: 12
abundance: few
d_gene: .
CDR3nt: TGTGCCAGCAGGGACACCGGGACTCTCGCTTTCTTT
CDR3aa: CASRDTGTLAFF

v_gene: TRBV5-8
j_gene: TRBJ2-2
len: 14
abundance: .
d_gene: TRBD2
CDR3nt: TGTGCCAGCAGAGGACTAGCGAACACCGGGGAGCTGTTTTTT
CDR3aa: CASRGLANTGELFF

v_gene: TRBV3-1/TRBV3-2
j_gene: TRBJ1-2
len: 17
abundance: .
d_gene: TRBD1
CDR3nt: TGTGCCAGCAGCCCGCGTCCCGGGACAGGGACGGGTGTCGGCTACACCTTC
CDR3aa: CASSPRPGTGTGVGYTF

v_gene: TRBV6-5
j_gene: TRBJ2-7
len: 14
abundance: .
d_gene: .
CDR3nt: TGTGCCAGCAGTTACTCTAGCGGAACCTACGAGCAGTACTTC
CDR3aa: CASSYSSGTYEQYF

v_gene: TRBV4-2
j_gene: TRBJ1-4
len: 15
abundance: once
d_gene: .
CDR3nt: TGTGCCAGCAGCCAAGCGGGGTCGGCTAATGAAAAACTGTTTTTT
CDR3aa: CASSQAGSANEKLFF

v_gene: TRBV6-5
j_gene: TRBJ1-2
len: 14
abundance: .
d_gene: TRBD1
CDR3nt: TGTGCCAGCAGGGACAGGGCACCCCTCGATGGCTACACCTTC
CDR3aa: CASRDRAPLDGYTF

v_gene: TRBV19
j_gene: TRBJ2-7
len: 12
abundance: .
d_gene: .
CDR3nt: TGTGCCAGTAGTGACTCCTTCTACGAGCAGTACTTC
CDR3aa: CASSDSFYEQYF

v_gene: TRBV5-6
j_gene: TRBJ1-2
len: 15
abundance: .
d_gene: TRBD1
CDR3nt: TGTGCCAGCAGCTTCCGAGAACAGGGGGCGGGCGGCTACACCTTC
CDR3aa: CASSFREQGAGGYTF

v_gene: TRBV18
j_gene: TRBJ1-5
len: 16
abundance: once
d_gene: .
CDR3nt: TGTGCCAGCTCACCAGTAGGCGGAGGACTGGATCAGCCCCAGCATTTT
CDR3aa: CASSPVGGGLDQPQHF

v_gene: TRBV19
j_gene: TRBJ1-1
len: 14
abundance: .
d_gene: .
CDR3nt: TGTGCCAGTAGTTTATCAGGGTCGTACACTGAAGCTTTCTTT
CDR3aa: CASSLSGSYTEAFF

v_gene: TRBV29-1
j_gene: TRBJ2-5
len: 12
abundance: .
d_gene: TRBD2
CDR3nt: TGCAGCTTCCGGGACTATAGAGAGACCCAGTACTTC
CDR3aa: CSFRDYRETQYF

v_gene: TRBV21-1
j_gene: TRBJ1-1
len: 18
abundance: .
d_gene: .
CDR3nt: TGTGCCAGCAGGAACAAAAAACAGGGAGCCCCTGAGAACACTGAAGCTTTCTTT
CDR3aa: CASRNKKQGAPENTEAFF

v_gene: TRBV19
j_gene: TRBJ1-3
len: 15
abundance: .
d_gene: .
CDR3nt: TGTGCCAGTAGTATACCCAGGGCGACTGGAAACACCATATATTTT
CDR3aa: CASSIPRATGNTIYF

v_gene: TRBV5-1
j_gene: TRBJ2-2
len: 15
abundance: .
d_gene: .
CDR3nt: TGCGCCAGCAGCTTGGCGGGACATAACACCGGGGAGCTGTTTTTT
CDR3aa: CASSLAGHNTGELFF

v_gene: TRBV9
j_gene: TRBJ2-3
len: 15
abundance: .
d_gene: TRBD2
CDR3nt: TGTGCCAGCAGCGCCTCCGGGGGGGCCTCGGATACGCAGTATTTT
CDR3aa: CASSASGGASDTQYF

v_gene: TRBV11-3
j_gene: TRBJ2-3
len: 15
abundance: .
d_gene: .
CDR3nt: TGTGCCAGCAGCGCCAGGGGGGCGGGCACAGATACGCAGTATTTT
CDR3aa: CASSARGAGTDTQYF

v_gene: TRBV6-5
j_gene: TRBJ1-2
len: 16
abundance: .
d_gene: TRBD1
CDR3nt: TGTGCCAGCAGTTCCCCTAGAACGGGGACAGTACGGGGCTACACCTTC
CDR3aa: CASSSPRTGTVRGYTF

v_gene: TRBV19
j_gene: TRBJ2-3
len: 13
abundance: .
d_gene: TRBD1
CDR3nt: TGTGCCAGCCCGACAGGGAACACAGATACGCAGTATTTT
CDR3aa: CASPTGNTDTQYF

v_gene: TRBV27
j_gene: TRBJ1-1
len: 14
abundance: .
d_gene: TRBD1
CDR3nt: TGTGCCAGCAAAAACCACAGGGGGGTCACTGAAGCTTTCTTT
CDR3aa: CASKNHRGVTEAFF

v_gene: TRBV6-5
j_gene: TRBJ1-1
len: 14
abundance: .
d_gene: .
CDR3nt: TGTGCCAGCAGTTCCCAGGCAGGGAACACTGAAGCTTTCTTT
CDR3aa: CASSSQAGNTEAFF